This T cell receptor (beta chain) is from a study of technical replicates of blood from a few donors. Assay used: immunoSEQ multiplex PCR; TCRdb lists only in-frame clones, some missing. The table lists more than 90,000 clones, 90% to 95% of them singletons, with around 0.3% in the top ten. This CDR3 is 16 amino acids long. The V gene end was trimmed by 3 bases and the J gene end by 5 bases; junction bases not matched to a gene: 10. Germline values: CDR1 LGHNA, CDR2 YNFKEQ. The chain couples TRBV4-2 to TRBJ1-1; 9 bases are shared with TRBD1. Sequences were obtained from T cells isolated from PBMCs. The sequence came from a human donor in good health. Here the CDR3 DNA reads TGTGCCAGCAGCCATTTTACCGGGACAGGGAAGACTGAAGCTTTCTTT. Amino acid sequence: CASSHFTGTGKTEAFF.